The present T cell receptor beta chain was sequenced within a study of T cells in Graves' hyperthyroidism and ophthalmopathy. Whole-study results and caveats: Blood held most thyroid clonotypes expanded above 0.001 frequency. Before onset, ophthalmopathy was predicted by the model a median 6.5 months earlier.

On this clonotype: The antigen is unknown.

Trimming removed 5 bases from V and 0 bases from J; junction bases left unmatched: 6. The CDR3 has 14 amino acids. CDR1 DFQATT and CDR2 SNEGSKA come from the germline V gene (reference sequence). Diagnoses rested on clinical symptoms, serum thyroxine and TRAb, thyroid ultrasound and orbital computed tomography. RNA transcripts provided the source from which TCR beta CDR3 regions were amplified. The HTBI primer set drove a first-round RT-PCR of the TCR CDR3. Via MiXCR, TCRdb re-called the multiplex PCR reads, giving one row per CDR3 protein. Of about 640,000 distinct CDR3 sequences in the sample, about 20% are singletons; the top ten hold 30% to 40%.

This chain connects TRBV20-1 to TRBJ2-7, with 8 bases identical to TRBD2. Sequenced material: blood. This TCR derives from a man aged 25 to 45 with Graves' ophthalmopathy. CDR3 in amino acids: CSAAALADSYEQYF. The CDR3 DNA follows: TGCAGTGCTGCGGCACTAGCGGACTCCTACGAGCAGTACTTC.